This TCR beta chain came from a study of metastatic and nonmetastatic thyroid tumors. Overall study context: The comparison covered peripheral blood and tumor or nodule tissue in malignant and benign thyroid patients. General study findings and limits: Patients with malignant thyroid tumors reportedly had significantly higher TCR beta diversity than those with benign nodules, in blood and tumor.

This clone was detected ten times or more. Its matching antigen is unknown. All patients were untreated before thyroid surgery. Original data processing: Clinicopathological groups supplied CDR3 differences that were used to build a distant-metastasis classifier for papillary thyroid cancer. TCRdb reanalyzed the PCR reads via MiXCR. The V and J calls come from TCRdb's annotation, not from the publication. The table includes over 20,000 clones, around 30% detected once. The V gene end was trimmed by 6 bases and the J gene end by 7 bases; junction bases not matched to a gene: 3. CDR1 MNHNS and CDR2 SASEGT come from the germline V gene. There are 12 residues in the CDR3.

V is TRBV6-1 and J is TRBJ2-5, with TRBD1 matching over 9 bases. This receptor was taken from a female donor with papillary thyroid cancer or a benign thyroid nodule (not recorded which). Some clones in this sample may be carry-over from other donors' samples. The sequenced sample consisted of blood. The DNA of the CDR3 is TGTGCCAGCAGCGGGACAGGGTGGACCCAGTACTTC. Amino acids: CASSGTGWTQYF.